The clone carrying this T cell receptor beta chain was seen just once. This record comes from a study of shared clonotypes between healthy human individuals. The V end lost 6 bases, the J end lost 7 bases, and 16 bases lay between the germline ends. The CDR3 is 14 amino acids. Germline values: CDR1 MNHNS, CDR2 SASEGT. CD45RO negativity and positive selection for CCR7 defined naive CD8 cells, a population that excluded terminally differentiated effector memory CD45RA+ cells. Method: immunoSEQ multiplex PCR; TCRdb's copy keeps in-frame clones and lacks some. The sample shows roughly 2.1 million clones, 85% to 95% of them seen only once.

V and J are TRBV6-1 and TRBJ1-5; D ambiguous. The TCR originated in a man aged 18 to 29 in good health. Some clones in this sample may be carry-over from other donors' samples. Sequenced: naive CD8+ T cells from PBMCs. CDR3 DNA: TGTGCCAGCAGCGCAACAAACGCGGGGCAGCCCCAGCATTTT. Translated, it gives CASSATNAGQPQHF.